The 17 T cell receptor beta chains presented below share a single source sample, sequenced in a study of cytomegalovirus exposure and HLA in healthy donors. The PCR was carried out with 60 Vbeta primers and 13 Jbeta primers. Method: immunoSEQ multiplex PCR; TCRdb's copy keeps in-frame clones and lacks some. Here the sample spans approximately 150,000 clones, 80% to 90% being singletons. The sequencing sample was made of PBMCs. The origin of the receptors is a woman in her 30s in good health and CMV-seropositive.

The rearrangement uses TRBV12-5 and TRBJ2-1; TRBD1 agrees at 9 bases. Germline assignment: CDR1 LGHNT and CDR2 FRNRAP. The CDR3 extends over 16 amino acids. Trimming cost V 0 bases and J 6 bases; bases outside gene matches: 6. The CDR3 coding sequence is TGTGCTAGTGGTTTGGTACTAGTGACAGGGGGCAATGAGCAGTTCTTC. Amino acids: CASGLVLVTGGNEQFF.

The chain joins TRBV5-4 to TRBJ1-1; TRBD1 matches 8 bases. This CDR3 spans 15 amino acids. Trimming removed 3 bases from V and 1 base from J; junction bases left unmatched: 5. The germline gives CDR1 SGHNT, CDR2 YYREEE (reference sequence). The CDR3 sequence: CASSSPGTGNTEAFF. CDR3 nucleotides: TGTGCCAGCAGCTCGCCCGGGACAGGGAACACTGAAGCTTTCTTT. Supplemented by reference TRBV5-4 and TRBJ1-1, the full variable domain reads ETGVTQSPTHLIKTRGQQVTLRCSSQSGHNTVSWYQQALGQGPQFIFQYYREEENGRGNFPPRFSGLQFPNYSSELNVNALELDDSALYLCASSSPGTGNTEAFFGQGTRLTVV.

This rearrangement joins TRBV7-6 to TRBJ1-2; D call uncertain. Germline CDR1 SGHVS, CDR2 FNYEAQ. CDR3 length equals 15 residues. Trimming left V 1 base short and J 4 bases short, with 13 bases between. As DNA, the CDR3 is TGTGCCAGCAGCTTAGGCCCGGGTCCCCTCTATGGCTACACCTTC. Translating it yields CASSLGPGPLYGYTF.

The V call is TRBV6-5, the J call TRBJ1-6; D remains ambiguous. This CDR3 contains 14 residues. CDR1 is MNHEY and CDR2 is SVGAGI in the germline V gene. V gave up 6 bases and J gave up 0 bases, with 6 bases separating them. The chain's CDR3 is CASRRSSYNSPLHF. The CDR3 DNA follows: TGTGCCAGCAGGCGGAGCTCCTATAATTCACCCCTCCACTTT.

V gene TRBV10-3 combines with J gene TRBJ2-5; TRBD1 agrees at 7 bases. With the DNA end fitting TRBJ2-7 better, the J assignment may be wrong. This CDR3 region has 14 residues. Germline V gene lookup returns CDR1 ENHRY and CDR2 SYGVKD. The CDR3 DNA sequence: TGTGCCATCAGTGAGATCCGGACAGGCTACGAGCAGTACTTC. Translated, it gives CAISEIRTGYEQYF.

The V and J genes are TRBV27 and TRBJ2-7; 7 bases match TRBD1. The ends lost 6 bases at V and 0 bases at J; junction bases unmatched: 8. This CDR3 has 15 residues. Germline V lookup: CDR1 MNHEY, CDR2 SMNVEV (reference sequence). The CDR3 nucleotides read TGTGCCAGCAGACTGGACAGGAGTTTCTCCTACGAGCAGTACTTC. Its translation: CASRLDRSFSYEQYF.

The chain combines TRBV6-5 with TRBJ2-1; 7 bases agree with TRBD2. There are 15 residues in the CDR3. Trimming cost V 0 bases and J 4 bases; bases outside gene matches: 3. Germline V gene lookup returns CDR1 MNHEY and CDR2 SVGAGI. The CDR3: CASSYSSGVYNEQFF. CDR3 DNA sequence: TGTGCCAGCAGTTACTCCAGCGGGGTATACAATGAGCAGTTCTTC.

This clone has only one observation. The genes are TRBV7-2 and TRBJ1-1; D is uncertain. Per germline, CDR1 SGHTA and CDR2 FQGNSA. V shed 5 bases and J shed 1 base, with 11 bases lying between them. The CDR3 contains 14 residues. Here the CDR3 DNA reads TGTGCCAGCAGCCAGAAACAATCGAACACTGAAGCTTTCTTT. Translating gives CASSQKQSNTEAFF.

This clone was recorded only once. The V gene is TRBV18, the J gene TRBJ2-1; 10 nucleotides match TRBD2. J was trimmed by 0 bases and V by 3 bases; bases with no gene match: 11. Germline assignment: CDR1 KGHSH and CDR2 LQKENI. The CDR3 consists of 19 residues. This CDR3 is CASSPTGLAGVHSYNEQFF. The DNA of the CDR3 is TGTGCCAGCTCACCCACTGGGCTAGCGGGGGTTCACTCCTACAATGAGCAGTTCTTC.

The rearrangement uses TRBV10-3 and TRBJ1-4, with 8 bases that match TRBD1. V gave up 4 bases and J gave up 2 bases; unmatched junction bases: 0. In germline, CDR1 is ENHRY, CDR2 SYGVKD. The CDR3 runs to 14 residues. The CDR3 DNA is TGTGCCATCAGTGGGACAGGGACTAATGAAAAACTGTTTTTT. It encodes CAISGTGTNEKLFF.

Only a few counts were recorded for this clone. The CDR3 spells CASRLQGLNTGELFF. CDR3 bases: TGTGCCAGCCGATTGCAGGGGCTAAACACCGGGGAGCTGTTTTTT. The chain uses TRBV6-5 and TRBJ2-2; weak D call: TRBD1 (6 bases). Germline V CDR1 and CDR2: MNHEY, SVGAGI. The germline V and J ends were trimmed by 8 bases and 2 bases, with 15 bases remaining between them. The CDR3 totals 15 residues.

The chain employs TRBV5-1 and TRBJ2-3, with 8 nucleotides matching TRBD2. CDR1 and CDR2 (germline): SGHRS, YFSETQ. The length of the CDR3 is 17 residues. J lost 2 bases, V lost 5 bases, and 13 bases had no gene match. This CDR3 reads CASSFLAGTTYTDTQYF. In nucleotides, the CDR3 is TGCGCCAGCAGTTTTTTAGCGGGGACGACCTACACAGATACGCAGTATTTT.

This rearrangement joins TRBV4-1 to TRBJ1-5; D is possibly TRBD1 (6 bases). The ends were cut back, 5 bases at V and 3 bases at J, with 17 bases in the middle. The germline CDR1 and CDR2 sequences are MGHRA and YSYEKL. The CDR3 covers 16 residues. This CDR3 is CASSAQGVGNNQPQHF. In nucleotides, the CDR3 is TGCGCCAGCAGCGCACAGGGTGTTGGGAACAATCAGCCCCAGCATTTT.

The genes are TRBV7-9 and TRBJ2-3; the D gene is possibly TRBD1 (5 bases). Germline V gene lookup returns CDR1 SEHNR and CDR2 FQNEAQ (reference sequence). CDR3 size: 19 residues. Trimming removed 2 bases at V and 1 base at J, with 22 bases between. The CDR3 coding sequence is TGTGCCAGCAGCTTAAGGGTGCCACAGGCCCAAACCCGCACAGATACGCAGTATTTT. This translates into CASSLRVPQAQTRTDTQYF.

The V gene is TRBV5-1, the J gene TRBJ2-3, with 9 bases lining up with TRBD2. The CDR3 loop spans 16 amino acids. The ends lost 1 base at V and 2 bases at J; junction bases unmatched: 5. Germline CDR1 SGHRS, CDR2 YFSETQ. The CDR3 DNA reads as TGCGCCAGCAGCTTGTACAGCGGGGGGCTCACAGATACGCAGTATTTT. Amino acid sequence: CASSLYSGGLTDTQYF. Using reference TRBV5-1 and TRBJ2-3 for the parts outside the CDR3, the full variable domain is KAGVTQTPRYLIKTRGQQVTLSCSPISGHRSVSWYQQTPGQGLQFLFEYFSETQRNKGNFPGRFSGRQFSNSRSEMNVSTLELGDSALYLCASSLYSGGLTDTQYFGPGTRLTVL.

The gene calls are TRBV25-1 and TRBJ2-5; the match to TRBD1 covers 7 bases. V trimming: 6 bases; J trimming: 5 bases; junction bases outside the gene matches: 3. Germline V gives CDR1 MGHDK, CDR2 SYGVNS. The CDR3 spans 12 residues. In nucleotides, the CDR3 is TGTGCCAGCAGAGGGGGCGGGGAGACCCAGTACTTC. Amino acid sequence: CASRGGGETQYF.

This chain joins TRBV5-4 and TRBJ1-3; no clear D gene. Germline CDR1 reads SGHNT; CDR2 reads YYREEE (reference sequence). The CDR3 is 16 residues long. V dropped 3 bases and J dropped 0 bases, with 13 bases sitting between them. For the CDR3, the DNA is TGTGCCAGCAGCTCGAGCACAGTCCCCTCTGGAAACACCATATATTTT. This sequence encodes CASSSSTVPSGNTIYF.